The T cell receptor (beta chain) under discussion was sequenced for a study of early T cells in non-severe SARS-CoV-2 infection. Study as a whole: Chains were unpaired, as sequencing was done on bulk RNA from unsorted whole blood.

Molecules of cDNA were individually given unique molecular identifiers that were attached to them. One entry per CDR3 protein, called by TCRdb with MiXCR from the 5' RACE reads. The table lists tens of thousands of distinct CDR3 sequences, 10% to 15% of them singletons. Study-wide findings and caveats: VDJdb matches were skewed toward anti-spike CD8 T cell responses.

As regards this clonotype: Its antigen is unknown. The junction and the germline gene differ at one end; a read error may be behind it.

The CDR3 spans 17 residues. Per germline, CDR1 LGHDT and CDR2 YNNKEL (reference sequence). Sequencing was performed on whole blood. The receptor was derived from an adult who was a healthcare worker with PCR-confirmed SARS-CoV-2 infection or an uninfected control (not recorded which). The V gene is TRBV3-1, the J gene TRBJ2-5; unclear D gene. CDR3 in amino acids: CASNQDPSWPPGETQYF. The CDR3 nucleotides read TGTGCCAGCAACCAAGATCCGAGCTGGCCCCCCGGGGAGACCCAGTACTTC.